A selection of T cell receptor beta chains follows, all from one sample in a study of response to subunit inactivated influenza vaccine. TCRdb processed the RT-PCR reads anew with MiXCR; each CDR3 protein has one entry. The sample lists about 650,000 distinct CDR3 sequences, less than 20% occurring once. The specimen was PBMCs from blood, collected 11 to 12 days after vaccination. Source of these receptors: a man aged 50-60 years who received an inactivated influenza vaccine. CDR3s include the opening cysteine and the closing phenylalanine or tryptophan.

v_call: TRBV6-2/TRBV6-3
cdr3_aa: CASRNLAGGSLETQYF

v_call: TRBV20-1
cdr3_aa: CSASDARSTDTQYF

v_call: TRBV29-1
cdr3_aa: CSVGLLGQAYNEQFF

v_call: TRBV10-3
cdr3_aa: CAISEGGESSTDTQYF

v_call: TRBV19
cdr3_aa: CASSPRIGTDTQYF

v_call: TRBV27
cdr3_aa: CASSSPNGWNEQFF

v_call: TRBV20-1
cdr3_aa: CSPRTGKETQYF

v_call: TRBV6-1
cdr3_aa: CASSEQWGEEKLFF

v_call: TRBV7-9
cdr3_aa: CASSLGASVDEQFF

v_call: TRBV20-1
cdr3_aa: CSARRDLNTDTQYF

v_call: TRBV10-3
cdr3_aa: CAIRRQGTYEQYF

v_call: TRBV20-1
cdr3_aa: CSAYGQGIAEAFF

v_call: TRBV7-8
cdr3_aa: CASSGQSSGANVLTF

v_call: TRBV7-2
cdr3_aa: CASSPGWASYEQYF

v_call: TRBV20-1
cdr3_aa: CSASAPGVRPNGYTF